This entry lists 28 T cell receptor beta chains sequenced from one sample in a study of T cells expressing NK-cell markers. TCRdb re-called the 5' RACE reads, yielding one record per CDR3 amino acid sequence without DNA. This sample's clone table lists some 500,000 distinct CDR3 sequences. Sequenced: blood T cells: a sorted CD56 or NKG2C T cell subset, CD4+ or CD8+ T cells, or bulk PBMC T cells (not recorded which). The receptors here all came from a woman aged 50 to 65 in good health.

The chain links TRBV18 to TRBJ1-6. The CDR3 has 16 residues. Germline lookup yields CDR1 KGHSH and CDR2 LQKENI. The CDR3 loop reads CASSPDSGAYNSPLHF. Variable domain in full (rest from reference TRBV18 and TRBJ1-6): NAGVMQNPRHLVRRRGQEARLRCSPMKGHSHVYWYRQLPEEGLKFMVYLQKENIIDESGMPKERFSAEFPKEGPSILRIQQVVRGDSAAYFCASSPDSGAYNSPLHFGNGTRLTVT.

This chain uses TRBV6-5 with TRBJ2-7; the D call from TCRdb, TRBD2, cannot be confirmed without DNA. Germline V CDR1 and CDR2: MNHEY, SVGAGI. The CDR3 runs 15 residues. The CDR3 is CASSTASGLLGEQYF.

The chain employs TRBV12-3 or TRBV12-4 and TRBJ1-1; the TCRdb call, TRBD1, lacks DNA for checking. CDR3 size: 14 residues. The CDR3 is CASTLTGGKTEAFF.

The chain's CDR3 is CASSGGTSGRENIQYF. The genes are TRBV2 and TRBJ2-4; the TCRdb D gene call, TRBD2, has no DNA to confirm it. CDR1 is SNHLY and CDR2 is FYNNEI in the germline V gene. This CDR3 spans 16 amino acids.

The V and J genes are TRBV18 and TRBJ2-7; the TCRdb call, TRBD2, lacks DNA for checking. The CDR3 spans 16 residues. Germline assignment: CDR1 KGHSH and CDR2 LQKENI. The CDR3 sequence: CASSPLLAGSGNEQYF.

The chain links TRBV5-1 to TRBJ2-7; TCRdb picks TRBD1, but there is no DNA to check that call. Germline V gene lookup returns CDR1 SGHRS and CDR2 YFSETQ. The CDR3 totals 15 residues. CDR3 in amino acids: CASSLLAGATYEQYF.

The chain links TRBV15 to TRBJ2-1; the D call from TCRdb, TRBD2, cannot be confirmed without DNA. The CDR3 has 16 residues. CDR1 is LNHNV, CDR2 YYDKDF, per germline (reference sequence). The CDR3 loop is CATSRTGTSFYNEQFF.

V usage is TRBV29-1 and J usage is TRBJ2-3; TCRdb gives TRBD2 as the D gene, but with no DNA this cannot be confirmed. Germline-derived CDR1 and CDR2 are SQVTM and ANQGSEA. CDR3 length: 15 residues. The CDR3 region is CSVEKLAGGTDTQYF.

The chain joins TRBV6-1 to TRBJ1-5; TCRdb designates TRBD1, a call that cannot be tested without DNA. The germline V gene encodes CDR1 MNHNS and CDR2 SASEGT. This CDR3 has 15 residues. The CDR3 loop reads CASKIGDTSNQPQHF.

This chain uses TRBV5-6 with TRBJ2-6; the D gene TCRdb calls, TRBD1, cannot be checked with no DNA. The CDR3 has 15 amino acids. The germline V gene has CDR1 SGHDT and CDR2 YYEEEE. This CDR3 is CASIPLARGANVLTF.

This sequence joins TRBV20-1 and TRBJ2-1; TCRdb indicates TRBD1, and absent DNA this call remains unverified. This CDR3 has 16 amino acids. Germline V CDR1 and CDR2: DFQATT, SNEGSKA (reference sequence). CDR3 sequence reads: CSASVGQGAPYNEQFF.

The chain employs TRBV9 and TRBJ2-1; the D call from TCRdb, TRBD1, cannot be confirmed without DNA. The length of the CDR3 is 14 residues. The germline V gene has CDR1 SGDLS and CDR2 YYNGEE. CDR3 in amino acids: CASGRDWGSNEQFF.

The gene calls are TRBV6-1 and TRBJ1-5; TCRdb selects TRBD1, and the lack of DNA leaves this call unchecked. Looked up from germline, CDR1 is MNHNS and CDR2 is SASEGT. The CDR3 totals 13 residues. CDR3 protein: CASSVQGNQPQHF.

This chain uses TRBV10-3 with TRBJ1-2. This CDR3 is 14 amino acids long. Germline V gene sequence: CDR1 ENHRY, CDR2 SYGVKD. The CDR3 loop reads CAISQSMTNYGYTF.

The chain uses TRBV12-3 or TRBV12-4 and TRBJ2-5; as DNA is missing, the TRBD1 call by TCRdb cannot be tested. CDR3 length equals 13 residues. CDR3 loop: CASSLGGLRAQYF.

The chain links TRBV11-2 to TRBJ1-1. CDR3 length: 14 residues. Germline-derived CDR1 and CDR2 are SGHAT and FQNNGV. CDR3 protein: CASKRNRLPTEAFF.

The V call is TRBV12-3 or TRBV12-4, the J call TRBJ2-1; checking the TCRdb D call of TRBD2 is not possible without DNA. The CDR3 totals 16 residues. The CDR3 region is CASSPYGLAGDVEQFF.

The genes are TRBV7-9 and TRBJ2-1; TCRdb indicates TRBD2, and absent DNA this call remains unverified. Germline V gene data show CDR1 as SEHNR and CDR2 as FQNEAQ (reference sequence). The CDR3 is made up of 17 amino acids. The CDR3 protein is CASSLGGLAGVVHEQFF.

This chain joins TRBV9 and TRBJ2-4; TCRdb designates TRBD1, a call that cannot be tested without DNA. The CDR3 loop spans 14 amino acids. Looked up from germline, CDR1 is SGDLS and CDR2 is YYNGEE. The CDR3 loop is CASSTSGGSDIQYF. Full variable domain (missing parts from reference TRBV9 and TRBJ2-4): DSGVTQTPKHLITATGQRVTLRCSPRSGDLSVYWYQQSLDQGLQFLIQYYNGEERAKGNILERFSAQQFPDLHSELNLSSLELGDSALYFCASSTSGGSDIQYFGAGTRLSVL.

This chain joins TRBV27 and TRBJ1-4; TCRdb indicates TRBD1, and absent DNA this call remains unverified. The CDR3 loop spans 15 amino acids. The germline V gene encodes CDR1 MNHEY and CDR2 SMNVEV (reference sequence). CDR3: CASSSGTRPNEKLFF.

The V call is TRBV4-1, the J call TRBJ2-3; TCRdb reports TRBD2, a call that lacks DNA to check it against. CDR1 is MGHRA and CDR2 is YSYEKL in the germline V gene. The CDR3 is 15 residues long. The CDR3 reads CASSQSGSITDTQYF.

The chain has TRBV5-1 and TRBJ1-1; as DNA is missing, the TRBD1 call by TCRdb cannot be tested. This CDR3 region has 14 residues. Per germline, CDR1 SGHRS and CDR2 YFSETQ. The CDR3: CASSLSGVNTEAFF.

The chain recombines TRBV10-3 with TRBJ2-5. The CDR3 is 13 amino acids. Germline CDR1 and CDR2: ENHRY and SYGVKD. The CDR3 loop is CAISPEIQETQYF.

V gene TRBV5-1 combines with J gene TRBJ2-3; there is no DNA to check the TCRdb D call of TRBD2. Looked up from germline, CDR1 is SGHRS and CDR2 is YFSETQ. This CDR3 has 18 amino acids. CDR3 protein: CASRASGSRSFSTDTQYF.

This chain joins TRBV20-1 and TRBJ2-7. Germline assignment: CDR1 DFQATT and CDR2 SNEGSKA (reference sequence). The length of the CDR3 is 16 residues. CDR3 sequence: CSARDQRTGARYEQYF.

The chain has TRBV20-1 and TRBJ2-3; TCRdb proposes TRBD2, but this gene call is untestable without DNA. CDR1 and CDR2 (germline): DFQATT, SNEGSKA (reference sequence). The CDR3 consists of 19 residues. This CDR3 is CSARRGTSGRASGTDTQYF.

This chain links TRBV6-5 with TRBJ2-7; lacking DNA, the TRBD1 call made by TCRdb goes unchecked. This CDR3 comprises 13 residues. Germline-derived CDR1 and CDR2 are MNHEY and SVGAGI. CDR3 amino acids: CASSFNRVAEQYF.

This chain joins TRBV29-1 and TRBJ1-2. The length of the CDR3 is 11 residues. Per germline, CDR1 SQVTM and CDR2 ANQGSEA. The CDR3 spells CSVLRVYGYTF.